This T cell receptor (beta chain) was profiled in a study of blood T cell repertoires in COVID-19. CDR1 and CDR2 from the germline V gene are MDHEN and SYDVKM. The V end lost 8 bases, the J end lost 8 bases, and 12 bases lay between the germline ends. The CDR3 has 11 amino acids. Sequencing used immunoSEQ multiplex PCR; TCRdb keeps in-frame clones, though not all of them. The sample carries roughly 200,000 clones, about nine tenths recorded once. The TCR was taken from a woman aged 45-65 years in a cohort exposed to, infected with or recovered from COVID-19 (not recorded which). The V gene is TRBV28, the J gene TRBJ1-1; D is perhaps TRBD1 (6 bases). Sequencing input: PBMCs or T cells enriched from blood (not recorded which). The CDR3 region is CASWGQGEAFF. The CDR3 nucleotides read TGTGCCAGCTGGGGGCAGGGGGAAGCTTTCTTT.